A selection of T cell receptor beta chains follows, all from one sample in a study of identical twins. Using its own MiXCR run on the 5' RACE reads, TCRdb lists one record per CDR3 protein. The table lists more than 1.5 million distinct CDR3 sequences, roughly 35% of them singletons. Sequenced input: cord blood. The source of these receptors is a newborn girl in good health. Both conserved end residues are part of each CDR3. A D gene is named only where the DNA matches it firmly. The size field is filled for only some rows; it gives once, few, many or a size class.

>TRBV6-6|-|few|TRBJ2-3
CASPKGRGGTDTQYF
TGTGCCAGCCCAAAGGGCAGGGGAGGCACAGATACGCAGTATTTT
>TRBV27|TRBD2|few|TRBJ2-1
CASSLGLAAGLNEQFF
TGTGCCAGCAGTTTAGGACTAGCGGCCGGACTAAATGAGCAGTTCTTC
>TRBV29-1|TRBD1|many|TRBJ2-4
CSVVSRDRVDLAKNIQYF
TGCAGCGTTGTCTCTCGGGACAGGGTGGATCTAGCCAAAAACATTCAGTACTTC
>TRBV18|TRBD2|-|TRBJ2-1
CASSPPGLADQETQFF
TGTGCCAGCTCACCCCCCGGACTAGCGGACCAAGAGACCCAGTTCTTC
>TRBV20-1|-|-|TRBJ2-7
CSAKGSWGHLISEQYF
TGCAGTGCGAAGGGGAGTTGGGGACACCTAATAAGCGAGCAGTACTTC
>TRBV7-2|TRBD2|-|TRBJ2-3
CASSLERAGGGDTQYF
TGTGCCAGCAGCTTAGAGAGAGCGGGAGGAGGAGATACGCAGTATTTT
>TRBV13|-|-|TRBJ1-5
CASSSKGLGQPQHF
TGTGCCAGCAGCTCTAAAGGGCTTGGTCAGCCCCAGCATTTT
>TRBV29-1|TRBD1|-|TRBJ1-1
CSATSHRGLNTEAFF
TGCAGCGCTACTAGCCACAGGGGGCTGAACACTGAAGCTTTCTTT
>TRBV20-1|TRBD2|-|TRBJ2-5
CSATRSTSGTTQYF
TGCAGTGCTACTAGGTCGACTAGCGGCACGACCCAGTACTTC
>TRBV4-2|TRBD2|-|TRBJ2-5
CASSQAATSGASGTQYF
TGTGCCAGCAGCCAAGCCGCGACTAGCGGGGCCTCTGGGACCCAGTACTTC
>TRBV12-3/TRBV12-4|-|-|TRBJ2-7
CASSPLLLSYEQYF
TGTGCCAGCAGCCCCCTTTTATTGTCCTACGAGCAGTACTTC
>TRBV7-2|TRBD2|-|TRBJ2-4
CASSLGTSGGANIQYF
TGTGCCAGCAGCTTAGGGACTAGCGGGGGGGCAAACATTCAGTACTTC
>TRBV6-2/TRBV6-3|-|few|TRBJ2-3
CASSYSMVGGIDTDTQYF
TGTGCCAGCAGTTACTCGATGGTAGGCGGGATCGACACAGATACGCAGTATTTT
>TRBV20-1|-|-|TRBJ1-6
CSAKEGPSPLHF
TGCAGTGCTAAGGAGGGACCTTCACCCCTCCACTTT
>TRBV7-9|-|few|TRBJ2-7
CASSPKSGYEQYF
TGTGCCAGCAGCCCCAAGTCAGGCTACGAGCAGTACTTC
>TRBV3-1|TRBD2|few|TRBJ2-5
CASSQRLAGLETQYF
TGTGCCAGCAGCCAAAGACTAGCGGGGTTGGAGACCCAGTACTTC
>TRBV4-2|-|-|TRBJ1-1
CASSQFTGNTEAFF
TGTGCCAGCAGCCAATTTACAGGGAACACTGAAGCTTTCTTT
>TRBV5-1|-|few|TRBJ1-2
CASSGGEAANYGYTF
TGCGCCAGCAGCGGTGGGGAGGCAGCTAACTATGGCTACACCTTC
>TRBV28|TRBD2|many|TRBJ2-1
CASGSGGNNEQFF
TGTGCCAGCGGTAGCGGGGGGAACAATGAGCAGTTCTTC
>TRBV6-6|TRBD2|-|TRBJ2-1
CASSFLAGGEGEQFF
TGTGCCAGCAGTTTCCTAGCGGGGGGCGAGGGTGAGCAGTTCTTC
>TRBV20-1|TRBD1|few|TRBJ2-1
CSASAGTGGYNEQFF
TGCAGTGCTAGCGCCGGGACAGGGGGCTACAATGAGCAGTTCTTC
>TRBV29-1|TRBD2|-|TRBJ2-3
CSFWAGGRTDTQYF
TGCAGCTTCTGGGCGGGGGGGCGGACAGATACGCAGTATTTT
>TRBV7-8|-|-|TRBJ1-6
CASSLELGQGTPYNSPLHF
TGTGCCAGCAGCTTAGAGCTGGGACAAGGAACCCCCTATAATTCACCCCTCCACTTT
>TRBV4-2|TRBD2|-|TRBJ2-3
CASSHALAGGSTDTQYF
TGTGCCAGCAGCCACGCACTAGCGGGGGGGAGCACAGATACGCAGTATTTT
>TRBV20-1|TRBD2|-|TRBJ2-7
CSVRVSGTYEQYF
TGCAGCGTCCGAGTAAGCGGGACCTACGAGCAGTACTTC
>TRBV20-1|-|few|TRBJ2-3
CSASAGDGADTQYF
TGCAGTGCTAGTGCCGGGGACGGGGCAGATACGCAGTATTTT
>TRBV14|-|few|TRBJ1-5
CASSQDRDSGLGPQHF
TGTGCCAGCAGCCAAGATCGCGACAGTGGGTTGGGGCCCCAGCATTTT
>TRBV6-5|TRBD1|-|TRBJ2-3
CASSYVPARQGNIDTQYF
TGTGCCAGCAGTTACGTTCCCGCGCGACAGGGGAATATAGATACGCAGTATTTT
>TRBV19|-|few|TRBJ2-5
CASSIKYPGPNEQYF
TGTGCCAGTAGTATAAAGTATCCGGGGCCCAATGAGCAGTACTTC
>TRBV29-1|-|few|TRBJ2-2
CSVDRSNTGELFF
TGCAGCGTAGACAGATCGAACACCGGGGAGCTGTTTTTT
>TRBV20-1|-|-|TRBJ2-3
CSARVYDRTDTQYF
TGCAGTGCTAGAGTTTACGATCGGACAGATACGCAGTATTTT
>TRBV20-1|TRBD2|-|TRBJ2-1
CSASRVLAGTQNEQFF
TGCAGTGCTAGTCGGGTACTAGCGGGGACACAGAATGAGCAGTTCTTC
>TRBV6-2/TRBV6-3|-|-|TRBJ2-1
CASSYSIWWVYYNEQFF
TGTGCCAGCAGTTACTCGATTTGGTGGGTTTACTACAATGAGCAGTTCTTC
>TRBV28|-|few|TRBJ1-2
CASSSTVRGYTF
TGTGCCAGCAGTTCGACGGTTCGGGGCTACACCTTC
>TRBV7-9|TRBD1|-|TRBJ2-6
CASSRPTGVGANVLTF
TGTGCCAGCAGCCGTCCTACAGGGGTTGGGGCCAACGTCCTGACTTTC
>TRBV20-1|TRBD2|few|TRBJ2-7
CSARDYLAGGIGTYEQYF
TGCAGTGCTAGAGATTATCTAGCGGGAGGGATTGGAACCTACGAGCAGTACTTC
>TRBV5-1|TRBD2|-|TRBJ2-1
CASSLESLAGGVSYNEQFF
TGCGCCAGCAGCTTGGAGTCGCTAGCGGGAGGTGTCTCCTACAATGAGCAGTTCTTC
>TRBV11-1|-|-|TRBJ2-3
CASSLLRGARDTQYF
TGTGCCAGCAGCTTGTTGCGTGGTGCGCGGGATACGCAGTATTTT
>TRBV10-3|-|few|TRBJ1-1
CAIRPPGGNTEAFF
TGTGCCATCCGCCCCCCCGGGGGGAACACTGAAGCTTTCTTT
>TRBV20-1|-|many|TRBJ1-4
CSARSEKLFF
TGCAGTGCTAGAAGTGAAAAACTGTTTTTT
>TRBV7-2|-|once|TRBJ1-2
CASSLVRGPGSYGYTF
TGTGCCAGCAGCTTAGTACGGGGGCCGGGGAGCTATGGCTACACCTTC
>TRBV12-3/TRBV12-4|TRBD2|-|TRBJ2-7
CASSLPLAGRNEQYF
TGTGCCAGCAGTTTACCGCTAGCGGGACGCAATGAGCAGTACTTC
>TRBV20-1|TRBD2|many|TRBJ2-7
CSAYTSGGAIYEQYF
TGCAGTGCCTATACTAGCGGGGGGGCGATATACGAGCAGTACTTC
>TRBV5-1|-|-|TRBJ1-2
CASSHKTGGFYGYTF
TGCGCCAGCAGCCACAAGACAGGAGGTTTCTATGGCTACACCTTC
>TRBV20-1|-|-|TRBJ1-4
CSANGRPSNEKLFF
TGCAGTGCTAATGGCAGGCCATCTAATGAAAAACTGTTTTTT
>TRBV6-6|-|many|TRBJ2-5
CASSSVAVSQETQYF
TGTGCCAGCAGCTCGGTCGCGGTTAGCCAAGAGACCCAGTACTTC
>TRBV20-1|TRBD1|-|TRBJ2-2
CSASRRDRATGELFF
TGCAGTGCCAGCAGAAGGGACAGAGCCACCGGGGAGCTGTTTTTT